This TCR beta chain was sequenced in a study of metastatic and nonmetastatic thyroid tumors. Study context: Across blood and tumor or nodule tissue, repertoires from malignant and benign thyroid patients were compared with one another.

Not a single patient had been given any form of treatment at any point before undergoing thyroid surgery. At least ten counts were recorded for this clone. The antigen remains unidentified. Study-wide results and limits: Benign nodules reportedly had significantly lower TCR beta diversity than malignant thyroid tumors in blood and tumor.

V shed 4 bases and J shed 0 bases, with 8 bases lying between them. CDR3 length: 13 residues. CDR1 and CDR2 from the germline V gene are SGHRS and YFSETQ. Using MiXCR, TCRdb reanalyzed the PCR reads. The table records 85,000 to 100,000 clones, roughly 12% of them present only once. V is TRBV5-1 and J is TRBJ2-7, with a weak D call TRBD2 (7 bases). The sample taken for sequencing was blood. The sequence derives from a female donor with papillary thyroid cancer or a benign thyroid nodule (not recorded which). Some clones in this sample may be carry-over from other donors' samples. The CDR3 here is CASSRGGSYEQYF. CDR3 in DNA: TGCGCCAGCAGCAGGGGGGGCTCCTACGAGCAGTACTTC. The complete variable domain, with remaining parts taken from reference TRBV5-1 and TRBJ2-7, reads KAGVTQTPRYLIKTRGQQVTLSCSPISGHRSVSWYQQTPGQGLQFLFEYFSETQRNKGNFPGRFSGRQFSNSRSEMNVSTLELGDSALYLCASSRGGSYEQYFGPGTRLTVT.